Below, 24 T cell receptor beta chains from the same sample are listed, as sequenced in a study of post-analysis software for immune sequencing data. Study results and limitations: There were five or six TRBV segments more frequent in patients than controls, and TRBV5-6, TRBV5-1 and TRBV20-1 were among them.

Libraries were made from TCR beta cDNA, and they carried unique molecular identifiers. Via MiXCR, TCRdb re-called the PCR reads, giving one row per CDR3 protein. The data contain about 260,000 distinct CDR3 sequences, just over 35% of them seen just once; the ten biggest clones take up 4.5% to 5.5%. Antigens for these TCRs are unknown. The sample comprised blood. The receptors originated from a girl aged 5-17 years with multiple sclerosis.

The chain combines TRBV5-1 with TRBJ2-7; 11 positions match TRBD2. The CDR3 contains 19 residues. The germline V gene has CDR1 SGHRS and CDR2 YFSETQ. Trimming cost V 4 bases and J 4 bases; bases outside gene matches: 19. CDR3 nucleotides: TGCGCCAGCAGCGACCCGGGACTAGCGGAAGGAGCTGTTGGATACGAGCAGTACTTC. Translation gives CASSDPGLAEGAVGYEQYF.

V and J are TRBV20-1 and TRBJ1-6; D is possibly TRBD1 (5 bases). V gave up 2 bases and J gave up 8 bases, with 10 bases separating them. The length of the CDR3 is 13 residues. Germline V gene lookup returns CDR1 DFQATT and CDR2 SNEGSKA (reference sequence). This CDR3 is CSARRGWDSPLHF. The CDR3, as DNA: TGCAGTGCTAGAAGGGGTTGGGATTCACCCCTCCACTTT.

The chain carries TRBV4-1 and TRBJ1-2; D is perhaps TRBD1 (5 bases). Germline V CDR1 and CDR2: MGHRA, YSYEKL. The V gene lost 0 bases and the J gene lost 4 bases, with 15 bases spanning the gap. This CDR3 has 16 residues. This CDR3 is CASSQDRGGDVYGYTF. Here the CDR3 DNA reads TGCGCCAGCAGCCAAGATCGGGGAGGGGACGTCTATGGCTACACCTTC.

The chain has TRBV20-1 and TRBJ1-2; maybe TRBD1 (6 bases). The CDR3 is made up of 15 amino acids. Trimming removed 3 bases from V and 7 bases from J, with 21 bases in between. The germline V gene has CDR1 DFQATT and CDR2 SNEGSKA (reference sequence). The CDR3: CSASQGNRQRAGYTF. The CDR3 coding sequence is TGCAGTGCTAGTCAGGGGAATAGGCAGCGGGCTGGCTACACCTTC.

This chain uses TRBV7-2 with TRBJ1-2; 8 nucleotides line up with TRBD1. The junction had 5 bases not matched to a gene; V was cut back by 1 base and J by 7 bases. This CDR3 comprises 14 residues. The germline V gene encodes CDR1 SGHTA and CDR2 FQGNSA. DNA of the CDR3: TGTGCCAGCAGCTTAGTGGCAGGGGGCATTGGCTACACCTTC. It codes for CASSLVAGGIGYTF. Looking up the rest from reference TRBV7-2 and TRBJ1-2 gives the full variable domain: GAGVSQSPSNKVTEKGKDVELRCDPISGHTALYWYRQSLGQGLEFLIYFQGNSAPDKSGLPSDRFSAERTGGSVSTLTIQRTQQEDSAVYLCASSLVAGGIGYTFGSGTRLTVV.

The gene calls are TRBV18 and TRBJ2-3, with TRBD2 identical over 8 bases. Trimming at V came to 5 bases and at J to 3 bases, leaving 7 bases not matched to a gene. This CDR3 spans 15 amino acids. In germline, CDR1 is KGHSH, CDR2 LQKENI. The CDR3 region has the DNA TGTGCCAGCTCAGCGACCAGCGGGAGAACAGATACGCAGTATTTT. This translates into CASSATSGRTDTQYF.

This chain links TRBV20-1 with TRBJ2-1, with unresolved D. The CDR3 consists of 17 residues. Germline-derived CDR1 and CDR2 are DFQATT and SNEGSKA (reference sequence). V was shortened by 6 bases and J by 0 bases, with 21 bases between the two germline ends. The chain's CDR3 is CSAENLCAVSSYNEQFF. DNA for the CDR3: TGCAGTGCAGAAAATCTCTGTGCGGTGAGCTCCTACAATGAGCAGTTCTTC.

This clonotype appeared many times. The gene calls are TRBV6-7 and TRBJ1-2, with D possibly matching TRBD1 (6 bases). TRBV6-7 is filed as an ORF, its function uncertain. There are 13 residues in the CDR3. Trimming left V 6 bases short and J 5 bases short, with 13 bases between. CDR3 coding DNA: TGTGCCAGCAGACAGGACAGACCATATGGCTACACCTTC. Translating it yields CASRQDRPYGYTF.

Regarding this clonotype: This may stem from a read error, because a much larger clone lies one nucleotide away. The CDR3 DNA follows: TGCAGCGTTTCGAGGGAGCCTAATCAGCCCCAGCATTTT. The encoded protein is CSVSREPNQPQHF. The chain uses TRBV29-1 and TRBJ1-5; D unresolved. CDR1 and CDR2 (germline): SQVTM, ANQGSEA. V lost 5 bases and J lost 4, with 12 bases in between. The CDR3 sequence is 13 residues long.

The gene calls are TRBV30 and TRBJ1-2; no firm D call. The CDR3 is made up of 12 amino acids. Trimming took 4 bases from V and 4 from J, leaving 10 bases between them. Germline assignment: CDR1 GTSNPN and CDR2 SVGIG (reference sequence). CDR3 DNA sequence: TGTGCCTGGAACGGACGGCTCTATGGCTACACCTTC. Translation gives CAWNGRLYGYTF.

This clonotype was found many times. The V and J genes are TRBV7-2 and TRBJ1-1, with D possibly being TRBD1 (5 bases). The CDR3 spans 13 residues. CDR1 and CDR2 (germline): SGHTA, FQGNSA. Deletions cut 6 bases from V and 5 bases from J, with 13 bases between. This CDR3 is CASRAPGLTEAFF. CDR3 bases: TGTGCCAGCAGAGCCCCAGGGCTGACTGAAGCTTTCTTT.

In this sample, this clonotype turned up many times. This rearrangement joins TRBV7-2 to TRBJ1-2; 12 bases map to TRBD1. V lost 2 bases to trimming and J lost 7 bases; unmatched junction nucleotides: 5. CDR3 size: 15 residues. Germline CDR1 reads SGHTA; CDR2 reads FQGNSA. The CDR3 protein is CASSLLGQGAGGYTF. CDR3 nucleotides: TGTGCCAGCAGCTTATTGGGACAGGGGGCCGGTGGCTACACCTTC.

This clonotype was observed many times. This chain connects TRBV5-6 to TRBJ2-6; 7 bases align to TRBD2. V lost 0 bases, J lost 5 bases, and 5 bases stayed unmatched. Germline V CDR1 and CDR2: SGHDT, YYEEEE. The CDR3 contains 16 residues. CDR3 nucleotides: TGTGCCAGCAGCTTGGGCTTGGGGACTAGGGCCAACGTCCTGACTTTC. This translates into CASSLGLGTRANVLTF.

The sample holds a few counts of this clonotype. The V call is TRBV6-2 or TRBV6-3, the J call TRBJ1-1; the match to TRBD1 covers 10 bases. This CDR3 is built from 14 residues. With 8 bases clipped from V and 6 bases from J, the junction kept 9 bases outside the gene matches. Looked up from germline, CDR1 is MNHEY and CDR2 is SVGEGT. The CDR3 loop is CASLTGGAGAEAFF. The CDR3 DNA reads as TGTGCCAGCTTGACAGGGGGCGCCGGGGCTGAAGCTTTCTTT.

This clonotype has ten or more counts. The CDR3 DNA sequence: TGTGCCACCAGGGGTACTGGGACTGATGGGACTAGCGGGGGGGCCGTCAATGAGCAGTTCTTC. This codes for CATRGTGTDGTSGGAVNEQFF. This chain links TRBV24-1 with TRBJ2-1, with 16 nucleotides matching TRBD2. CDR3 length: 21 residues. Germline assignment: CDR1 KGHDR and CDR2 SFDVKD. Trimming at V came to 7 bases and at J to 6 bases, leaving 20 bases not matched to a gene.

This clonotype was detected ten times or more. The chain uses TRBV12-3 or TRBV12-4 and TRBJ1-1; D may be TRBD1 (6 bases). The CDR3 contains 15 residues. With 6 bases removed from V and 2 bases from J, the gap between germline ends came to 16 bases. The CDR3, as DNA: TGTGCCAGCAGGTTGCAGGGGTTGGGAAACACTGAAGCTTTCTTT. As protein: CASRLQGLGNTEAFF.

The chain employs TRBV20-1 and TRBJ1-1; 10 nucleotides match TRBD1. V shed 3 bases, J shed 5 bases, and the junction held 3 bases outside the gene matches. Germline V CDR1 and CDR2: DFQATT, SNEGSKA (reference sequence). This CDR3 has 13 amino acids. The DNA of the CDR3 is TGCAGTGCTAGGACAGGGGGCCGGACTGAAGCTTTCTTT. Translating it yields CSARTGGRTEAFF.

The sample holds many counts of this clonotype. V gene TRBV4-1 combines with J gene TRBJ2-5; 7 positions agree with TRBD2. Germline V gene data show CDR1 as MGHRA and CDR2 as YSYEKL. The CDR3 has 16 amino acids. J was trimmed by 2 bases and V by 1 base; bases with no gene match: 7. CDR3: CASSQVGLGVQETQYF. The CDR3 coding sequence is TGCGCCAGCAGCCAAGTAGGACTAGGGGTACAAGAGACCCAGTACTTC.

This clonotype has just a few counts. Being one base from a much bigger clone, this may be a read error. The chain couples TRBV15 to TRBJ2-1, with TRBD1 matching 11 bases. CDR1 LNHNV and CDR2 YYDKDF come from the germline V gene (reference sequence). CDR3 length equals 15 residues. CDR3 protein: CATSRPGQGVNGQFF. Here the CDR3 DNA reads TGTGCCACCAGCAGGCCGGGACAGGGGGTAAATGGGCAGTTCTTC. Using reference TRBV15 and TRBJ2-1 for the parts outside the CDR3, the full variable domain is DAMVIQNPRYQVTQFGKPVTLSCSQTLNHNVMYWYQQKSSQAPKLLFHYYDKDFNNEADTPDNFQSRRPNTSFCFLDIRSPGLGDTAMYLCATSRPGQGVNGQFFGPGTRLTVL.

Concerning this clonotype: A read error may be the cause here, since a much bigger clone is one base away. The chain uses TRBV9 and TRBJ2-3; TRBD1 matches at 10 bases. In germline, CDR1 is SGDLS, CDR2 YYNGEE. CDR3 length: 17 amino acids. Here the CDR3 reads CAGSGLRTGGHTDTQYF. CDR3 DNA sequence: TGTGCCGGCAGCGGCCTCCGGACAGGGGGTCACACAGATACGCAGTATTTT.

The chain couples TRBV7-9 to TRBJ1-1; a possible D gene is TRBD1 (5 bases). Trimming removed 5 bases from V and 4 bases from J, with 20 bases in between. CDR3 length: 16 amino acids. The germline V gene has CDR1 SEHNR and CDR2 FQNEAQ (reference sequence). The CDR3 loop is CASSAHLRGFRTEAFF. DNA for the CDR3: TGTGCCAGCAGCGCCCATCTGAGGGGATTTCGCACTGAAGCTTTCTTT.

This clonotype was seen a few times. V is TRBV29-1 and J is TRBJ2-3; D uncertain. CDR3 length equals 11 residues. Germline-derived CDR1 and CDR2 are SQVTM and ANQGSEA. V shed 7 bases and J shed 6 bases, with 11 bases lying between them. CDR3 nucleotide sequence: TGCAGCGCCTCGTCTCTCGATACGCAGTATTTT. This translates into CSASSLDTQYF.

This clonotype occurred many times. J is TRBJ1-1 and V is TRBV11-2; weak D call: TRBD1 (5 bases). The V end lost 6 bases, the J end lost 0 bases, and 11 bases lay between the germline ends. The CDR3 is 14 residues long. The V gene's germline CDR1 is SGHAT and CDR2 FQNNGV. CDR3 residues: CASSRDLMNTEAFF. The CDR3 nucleotides read TGTGCCAGCAGTCGGGACCTCATGAACACTGAAGCTTTCTTT.

This clonotype was recorded at least ten times. The V gene is TRBV12-3 or TRBV12-4, the J gene TRBJ1-4; 8 bases fit TRBD1. The V and J ends lost 4 bases and 8 bases, in that order; junction bases with no gene match: 12. The CDR3 is made up of 16 amino acids. CDR3 DNA: TGTGCCAGCAGTTCAGCGGGCAGGGGGCTGCGGGAAAAACTGTTTTTT. It translates to CASSSAGRGLREKLFF.